A selection of T cell receptor beta chains follows, all from one sample in a study of shared clonotypes between healthy human individuals. Data came from immunoSEQ multiplex PCR; TCRdb stores just in-frame clones and leaves some out. The sample includes 1.6 million or so clones, 95% to 97% of them seen just once. The sequenced sample consisted of naive CD4+ T cells sorted from blood. The receptors originated from a man aged 25-40 years in good health. Both conserved end residues are part of each CDR3. The order of the fields is V gene, clone size, J gene, D gene, CDR3 DNA, CDR3 protein. D genes are given only for firm matches. The size of a clone is reported for some rows only, either as once, few or many, or as a class for expanded clones.

TRBV28	.	TRBJ2-7	.	TGTGCCAGCAGTTTGCAGGGGTTGAATGAGCAGTACTTC	CASSLQGLNEQYF
TRBV4-3	.	TRBJ2-1	TRBD2	TGCGCCAGCAGCCAAGCACCGGTGGGCGGGAGAGTCTATGAGCAGTTCTTC	CASSQAPVGGRVYEQFF
TRBV7-6	few	TRBJ1-1	.	TGTGCCAGCAGCTTAGGCGCGTACACTGAAGCTTTCTTT	CASSLGAYTEAFF
TRBV29-1	.	TRBJ2-4	.	TGCAGCGTTGTGGGCCAGATAGCCAAAAACATTCAGTACTTC	CSVVGQIAKNIQYF
TRBV27	.	TRBJ2-1	TRBD2	TGTGCCAGCAGTTTATTTGCGGGAGGCAATGAGCAGTTCTTC	CASSLFAGGNEQFF
TRBV4-1	.	TRBJ2-5	.	TGCGCCAGCAGCCAAGATGGAGGGTTGGAGACCCAGTACTTC	CASSQDGGLETQYF
TRBV2	.	TRBJ2-1	.	TGTGCCAGCAGTTGGGACGGGGGCAATGAGCAGTTCTTC	CASSWDGGNEQFF
TRBV19	.	TRBJ1-5	.	TGTGCCAGCACGCCGGGACCCAATCAGCCCCAGCATTTT	CASTPGPNQPQHF
TRBV5-1	.	TRBJ2-7	.	TGCGCCAGCAGCACGTCCCGGGACGGCTACGAGCAGTACTTC	CASSTSRDGYEQYF
TRBV10-1	.	TRBJ2-7	TRBD1	TGCGCCAGCAGTGAAATACCGGGACAGGGTCACGAGCAGTACTTC	CASSEIPGQGHEQYF
TRBV5-1	once	TRBJ1-1	.	TGCGCCAGCAGCTTGGAGAGGGGAATTACTGAAGCTTTCTTT	CASSLERGITEAFF
TRBV7-8	.	TRBJ1-1	.	TGTGCCAGCAGCTTACAGGGTTTGAACACTGAAGCTTTCTTT	CASSLQGLNTEAFF
TRBV5-6	.	TRBJ2-5	.	TGTGCCAGCAGCTTGATAGACCAAGAGACCCAGTACTTC	CASSLIDQETQYF
TRBV29-1	.	TRBJ2-3	TRBD2	TGCAGCGTTCTTGGGACTAGCGAGGGCACAGATACGCAGTATTTT	CSVLGTSEGTDTQYF
TRBV10-3	.	TRBJ2-3	.	TGTGCCATCAAAACCCACACAGATACGCAGTATTTT	CAIKTHTDTQYF
TRBV29-1	.	TRBJ1-2	TRBD1	TGCAGCGTTGAAGCTAGTGGACAGGGGATCGGCTATGGCTACACCTTC	CSVEASGQGIGYGYTF
TRBV19	.	TRBJ2-7	TRBD2	TGTGCCAGTAGTCCCCAGGGAGCGGGAGGCTACGAGCAGTACTTC	CASSPQGAGGYEQYF
TRBV5-1	.	TRBJ1-1	.	TGCGCCAGCAGCTTGGGGGTGGCGGCGAACACTGAAGCTTTCTTT	CASSLGVAANTEAFF
TRBV7-9	.	TRBJ2-1	TRBD2	TGTGCCAGCACCCTCTGGGGGAGGGGGACTAGCGGCGACAATGAGCAGTTCTTC	CASTLWGRGTSGDNEQFF
TRBV13	.	TRBJ1-4	.	TGTGCCAGCAGCGGGGACCGAGGTTCAGTAAAACTGTTTTTT	CASSGDRGSVKLFF
TRBV19	once	TRBJ2-1	.	TGTGCCAGTAGTTCCGGGGCCTACAATGAGCAGTTCTTC	CASSSGAYNEQFF
TRBV25-1	.	TRBJ2-3	TRBD2	TGTGCCAGCAGTGCCCTAGCGGGAGTCGGGGATACGCAGTATTTT	CASSALAGVGDTQYF
TRBV18	.	TRBJ1-1	.	TGTGCCAGCTGGAACAGGAACGGTGAAGCTTTCTTT	CASWNRNGEAFF